The present T cell receptor (beta chain) was sequenced within a study of shared clonotypes between healthy human individuals. Study details: CD8 memory received one plate per donor, CD8 naive two, CD4 memory three and CD4 naive three.

Healthy HIV-negative adults with no recent acute infections or vaccinations were recruited as donors. Everyone who donated was a Caucasian adult who lived in Nashville, Tennessee. The junction had 13 bases not matched to a gene; V was cut back by 1 base and J by 14 bases. CDR1 and CDR2 from the germline V gene are SGHNT and YYREEE (reference sequence). CDR3 length: 14 amino acids. Libraries were prepared by immunoSEQ multiplex PCR; TCRdb keeps only in-frame clonotypes and omits some of them. The table lists a few million clones, approximately 93% of them singletons. The chain carries TRBV5-4 and TRBJ1-2; 8 bases are a match to TRBD1. The specimen was naive CD4+ T cells from PBMCs. As for subset: CD45RA+ positively selected. The clonotype originates from a man aged 18 to 29 in good health. Some clones in this sample may be carry-over from other donors' samples. The CDR3: CASSLRPGQALWTF. In DNA form, the CDR3 reads TGTGCCAGCAGCTTGAGGCCGGGACAGGCTTTGTGGACCTTC.